This record looks at one T cell receptor (beta chain) sequence and its context. Its specificity is not known. V was pared by 6 bases and J by 2 bases, with 11 bases between. The CDR3 runs to 13 residues. The germline CDR1 and CDR2 sequences are SGHAT and FQNNGV. The study left out patients who had uncontrolled infection, other autoimmune disease, pregnancy or lactation. Diagnosing involved the use of clinical symptoms, serum thyroxine and TRAb, thyroid ultrasound and orbital computed tomography. These data are taken from a study of T cells in Graves' hyperthyroidism and ophthalmopathy. Study-level points and caveats: Most thyroid-expanded clonotypes above 0.001 were also found in blood. Ophthalmopathy was distinguished from stable hyperthyroidism by 13 V-J signatures.

TCR beta CDR3 region amplification was performed from RNA transcripts. Using the HTBI primer set, a first-round RT-PCR was run on the TCR CDR3. MiXCR, applied by TCRdb to the multiplex PCR reads, yields one record per CDR3 protein. This table has roughly 570,000 distinct CDR3 sequences, about 45% appearing once. The chain uses TRBV11-2 and TRBJ2-7; D might be TRBD2 (5 bases). The sequence derives from an adult woman with Graves' disease, either hyperthyroidism or ophthalmopathy (not recorded which). Specimen: peripheral blood or thyroid tissue (not recorded which). CDR3 nucleotide sequence: TGTGCCAGCAGTTCGGACGGGACCTACGAGCAGTACTTC. It encodes CASSSDGTYEQYF.